Given below is one T cell receptor (beta chain) in context. Per the study methods: Estimation of nucleated cell counts relied on the amplification of reference gene primers. TCRdb's copy holds only in-frame clones and misses some; the assay was immunoSEQ multiplex PCR. V, J and clone size derive from that table, while D and trimming were established from the DNA sequence. The sample lists some 200,000 clones, about 85% seen once, with around 9.5% in the top ten. This entry is derived from a study of blood T cell repertoires in COVID-19. The germline CDR1 and CDR2 sequences are MNHNY and SVGAGI (reference sequence). This CDR3 is 16 amino acids long. Trimming took 5 bases from V and 7 from J; bases not matched to a gene: 15.

Material: peripheral blood. This chain connects TRBV6-6 to TRBJ2-3; TRBD1 agrees at 7 bases. The TCR was taken from a woman aged 80 or over with acute or convalescent COVID-19. The CDR3 sequence: CASSRPDRVDPNTQYF. CDR3 sequence (DNA): TGTGCCAGCAGTCGACCCGACAGGGTTGATCCTAATACGCAGTATTTT.